Below are 12 T cell receptor beta chains sequenced from a single sample in a study of T cell changes during pregnancy in multiple sclerosis (dated by TCRdb to about 2019). Library creation used the immunoSEQ multiplex PCR assay. TCRdb re-hosts the immuneACCESS table, in-frame sequences only. Its copies lack some clones; in the studies checked, an unresolved V gene accounts for under half of them, and the cause for the rest is not known. The sample yields fewer than 85,000 clones; around 93% were counted once. The ten largest account for 2% to 2.5% of the sample. This sample comprised peripheral blood, obtained in the third trimester of pregnancy. These receptor sequences come from a female donor with multiple sclerosis, enrolled in a pregnancy study.

The rearrangement uses TRBV10-3 and TRBJ1-1; maybe TRBD1 (5 bases). Germline lookup yields CDR1 ENHRY and CDR2 SYGVKD. The CDR3 spans 14 residues. Trimming removed 2 bases from V and 0 bases from J, with 7 bases in between. The CDR3 loop reads CAISEAGMNTEAFF. The DNA of the CDR3 is TGTGCCATCAGTGAGGCAGGGATGAACACTGAAGCTTTCTTT.

This sequence joins TRBV11-2 and TRBJ2-2, with a possible D match to TRBD1 (5 bases). CDR1 and CDR2 from the germline V gene are SGHAT and FQNNGV. The CDR3 covers 14 residues. The V end was cut by 4 bases, the J end by 6 bases, with 12 bases between. CDR3 in DNA: TGTGCCAGCAGCTCTCAAGGGGCGGCCGGGGAGCTGTTTTTT. Its protein is CASSSQGAAGELFF.

V gene TRBV15 combines with J gene TRBJ2-2; 9 bases are a match to TRBD2. CDR1 is LNHNV, CDR2 YYDKDF, per germline (reference sequence). The J segment lost 1 base and the V segment lost 3 bases, leaving 3 bases of the junction unmatched. The length of the CDR3 is 16 residues. CDR3 sequence reads: CATSRELAGNTGELFF. The CDR3 DNA is TGTGCCACCAGCAGGGAACTAGCGGGGAACACCGGGGAGCTGTTTTTT.

The genes are TRBV2 and TRBJ2-5; D gene ambiguous. The CDR3 totals 15 residues. Germline-derived CDR1 and CDR2 are SNHLY and FYNNEI. Trimming pared 2 bases from V and 5 bases from J, leaving 15 bases between. The CDR3 bases are TGTGCCAGCAGTGAACTACTACGGCCCCGTGAGACCCAGTACTTC. Amino acids: CASSELLRPRETQYF.

V usage is TRBV7-3 and J usage is TRBJ1-1; D might be TRBD1 (6 bases). The CDR3 runs to 14 residues. Trimming took off 9 bases at V and 4 bases at J, with 18 bases between the two ends. CDR1 is SGHTA, CDR2 FQGTGA, per germline. The CDR3 DNA reads TGTGCCAGGGATGGGGGGGGGCGCTTCACTGAAGCTTTCTTT. Its translation is CARDGGGRFTEAFF.

The chain combines TRBV6-6 with TRBJ1-5, with 7 bases aligning to TRBD1. V shed 6 bases and J 1 base; nucleotides not matched to a gene: 9. The CDR3 is made up of 16 amino acids. The germline gives CDR1 MNHNY, CDR2 SVGAGI (reference sequence). Here the CDR3 DNA reads TGTGCCAGCAGCTCAAATCGACAGGGAAGCAATCAGCCCCAGCATTTT. Amino acid sequence: CASSSNRQGSNQPQHF.

V and J are TRBV19 and TRBJ2-3; 9 nucleotides match TRBD1. The CDR3 has 14 residues. The V segment lost 5 bases and the J segment 6 bases; nucleotides outside the gene matches: 6. Germline V gene sequence: CDR1 LNHDA, CDR2 SQIVND (reference sequence). For the CDR3, the DNA is TGTGCCAGTAGTGCATCCGGGACAGGGGATACGCAGTATTTT. Translating it yields CASSASGTGDTQYF.

The chain couples TRBV7-2 to TRBJ2-5; D might be TRBD2 (6 bases). Looked up from germline, CDR1 is SGHTA and CDR2 is FQGNSA. CDR3 length: 16 amino acids. V was shortened by 3 bases and J by 3 bases, with 17 bases between the two germline ends. CDR3 sequence: CASSLDGLLGEETQYF. The CDR3 nucleotides are TGTGCCAGCAGCTTGGACGGACTATTAGGGGAAGAGACCCAGTACTTC.

The V and J genes are TRBV5-1 and TRBJ1-1; a weak D match, TRBD1 (5 bases). Germline V gene data show CDR1 as SGHRS and CDR2 as YFSETQ. V was trimmed by 5 bases and J by 0 bases, leaving 11 bases between them. This CDR3 contains 14 residues. CDR3 coding DNA: TGCGCCAGCAGTTCAGGGCTCATGAACACTGAAGCTTTCTTT. This sequence encodes CASSSGLMNTEAFF.

The sample holds one count of this clone. CDR3 residues: CASSLPSPQGGGSPLHF. For the CDR3, the DNA is TGTGCCAGCAGCTTACCCTCCCCACAGGGTGGGGGTTCACCCCTCCACTTT. The chain joins TRBV7-9 to TRBJ1-6, with a weak D call TRBD1 (6 bases). Germline V gene data show CDR1 as SEHNR and CDR2 as FQNEAQ (reference sequence). The V end lost 2 bases, the J end lost 9 bases, and 20 bases lay between the germline ends. There are 17 residues in the CDR3.

This rearrangement joins TRBV5-1 to TRBJ1-1; 7 bases fit TRBD1. J lost 3 bases, V lost 4 bases, and 9 bases had no gene match. This CDR3 contains 15 residues. Germline V lookup: CDR1 SGHRS, CDR2 YFSETQ. CDR3 bases: TGCGCCAGCAGCAAAACAGGGGTGGGGTACACTGAAGCTTTCTTT. This translates into CASSKTGVGYTEAFF. The variable domain in full, with the rest retrieved from reference TRBV5-1 and TRBJ1-1, is KAGVTQTPRYLIKTRGQQVTLSCSPISGHRSVSWYQQTPGQGLQFLFEYFSETQRNKGNFPGRFSGRQFSNSRSEMNVSTLELGDSALYLCASSKTGVGYTEAFFGQGTRLTVV.

The J gene is TRBJ2-2, the V gene TRBV20-1; weak D call: TRBD1 (5 bases). V lost 6 bases to trimming and J lost 8 bases, with 10 bases between them. The CDR3 sequence is 11 residues long. CDR1 and CDR2 from the germline V gene are DFQATT and SNEGSKA (reference sequence). CDR3 loop: CSAEAGGELFF. Here the CDR3 DNA reads TGCAGTGCCGAGGCAGGGGGGGAGCTGTTTTTT.